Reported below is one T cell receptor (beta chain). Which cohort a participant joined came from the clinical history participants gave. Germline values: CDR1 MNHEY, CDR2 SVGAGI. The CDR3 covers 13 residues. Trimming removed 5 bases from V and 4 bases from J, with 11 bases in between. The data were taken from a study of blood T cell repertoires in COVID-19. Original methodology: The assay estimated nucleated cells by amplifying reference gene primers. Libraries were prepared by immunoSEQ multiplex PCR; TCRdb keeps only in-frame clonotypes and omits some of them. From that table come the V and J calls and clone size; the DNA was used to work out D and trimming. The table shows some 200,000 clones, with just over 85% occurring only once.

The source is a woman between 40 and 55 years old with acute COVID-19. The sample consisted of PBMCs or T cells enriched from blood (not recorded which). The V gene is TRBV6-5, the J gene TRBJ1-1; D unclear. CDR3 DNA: TGTGCCAGCAGTCCCTCATCGGGCACTGAAGCTTTCTTT. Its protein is CASSPSSGTEAFF.